This TCR beta chain was recovered during a study of blood T cell repertoires in COVID-19. About the research overall: COVID-19 samples, acute and convalescent, were from the United States, Italy and Spain.

Original processing methods: Using reference gene primer amplification, nucleated cell counts were estimated. The assay was immunoSEQ multiplex PCR, and TCRdb's table has in-frame clones only and misses some. D and trimming come from the DNA, and the V and J calls and clone size come from that table. Of 250,000 to 350,000 clones listed, about 88% were seen once; the top ten hold more than 1.1%. V was pared by 11 bases and J by 2 bases, with 3 bases of the junction left unmatched. The V gene's germline CDR1 is KGHDR and CDR2 SFDVKD. The CDR3 loop spans 13 amino acids. The sample consisted of peripheral blood. The clonotype was recovered from a human donor with COVID-19, enrolled during active disease. The donor label of this sample is uncertain. The J gene is TRBJ2-3, the V gene TRBV24-1, with 10 bases identical to TRBD2. The CDR3 region is CAIGLAVTDTQYF. CDR3 coding DNA: TGTGCCATCGGACTAGCGGTCACAGATACGCAGTATTTT.